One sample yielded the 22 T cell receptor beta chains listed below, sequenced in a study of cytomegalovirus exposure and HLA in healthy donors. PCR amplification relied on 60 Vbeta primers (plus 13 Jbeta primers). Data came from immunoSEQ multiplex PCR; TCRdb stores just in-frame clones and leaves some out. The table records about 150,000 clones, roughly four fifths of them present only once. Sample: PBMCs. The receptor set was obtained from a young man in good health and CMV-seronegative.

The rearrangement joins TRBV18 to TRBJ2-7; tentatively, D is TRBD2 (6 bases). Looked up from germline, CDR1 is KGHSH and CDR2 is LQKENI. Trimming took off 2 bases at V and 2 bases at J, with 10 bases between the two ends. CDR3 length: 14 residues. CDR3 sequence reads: CASSPGTQAYEQYF. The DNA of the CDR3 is TGTGCCAGCTCACCAGGGACTCAAGCCTACGAGCAGTACTTC.

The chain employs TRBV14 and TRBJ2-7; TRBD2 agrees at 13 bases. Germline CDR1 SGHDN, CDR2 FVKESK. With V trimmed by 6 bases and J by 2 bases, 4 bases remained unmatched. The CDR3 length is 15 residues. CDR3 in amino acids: CASSPGTSGTYEQYF. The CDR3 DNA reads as TGTGCCAGCAGTCCCGGGACTAGCGGGACCTACGAGCAGTACTTC.

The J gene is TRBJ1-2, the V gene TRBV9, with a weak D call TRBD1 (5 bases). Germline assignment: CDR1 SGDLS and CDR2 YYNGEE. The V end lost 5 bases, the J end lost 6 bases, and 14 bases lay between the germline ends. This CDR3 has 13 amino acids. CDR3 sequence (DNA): TGTGCCAGCAGGGGGGGGGATATGGATGGCTACACCTTC. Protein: CASRGGDMDGYTF. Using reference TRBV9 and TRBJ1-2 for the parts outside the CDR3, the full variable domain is DSGVTQTPKHLITATGQRVTLRCSPRSGDLSVYWYQQSLDQGLQFLIQYYNGEERAKGNILERFSAQQFPDLHSELNLSSLELGDSALYFCASRGGDMDGYTFGSGTRLTVV.

CDR3 coding DNA: TGTGCCAGCAGCTCCTCGGGGGAGCTGGCCTCTGGAAACACCATATATTTT. Translation gives CASSSSGELASGNTIYF. The V call is TRBV9, the J call TRBJ1-3; perhaps TRBD1 as D (5 bases). Looked up from germline, CDR1 is SGDLS and CDR2 is YYNGEE. Trimming shortened V by 4 bases and J by 0 bases, and 17 bases separated the two germline ends. The CDR3 is made up of 17 amino acids.

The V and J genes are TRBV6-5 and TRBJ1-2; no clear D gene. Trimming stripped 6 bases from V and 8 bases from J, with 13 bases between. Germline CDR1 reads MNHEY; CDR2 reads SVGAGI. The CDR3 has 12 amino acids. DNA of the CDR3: TGTGCCAGCAGCGCTGGGCGGGGAGGCTACACCTTC. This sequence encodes CASSAGRGGYTF.

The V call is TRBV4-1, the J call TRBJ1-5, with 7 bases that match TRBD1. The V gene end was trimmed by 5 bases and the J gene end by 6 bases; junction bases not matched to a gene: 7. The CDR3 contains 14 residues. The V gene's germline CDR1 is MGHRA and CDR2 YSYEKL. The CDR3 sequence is CASSSTGAGQPQHF. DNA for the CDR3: TGCGCCAGCAGCTCCACAGGGGCAGGTCAGCCCCAGCATTTT.

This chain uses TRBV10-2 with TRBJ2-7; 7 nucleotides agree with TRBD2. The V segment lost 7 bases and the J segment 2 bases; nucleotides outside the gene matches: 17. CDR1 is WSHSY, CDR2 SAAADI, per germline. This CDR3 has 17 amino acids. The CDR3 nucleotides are TGCGCCAGCATCCACCCCCGGCCTAGCGGACAAACCTACGAGCAGTACTTC. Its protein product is CASIHPRPSGQTYEQYF.

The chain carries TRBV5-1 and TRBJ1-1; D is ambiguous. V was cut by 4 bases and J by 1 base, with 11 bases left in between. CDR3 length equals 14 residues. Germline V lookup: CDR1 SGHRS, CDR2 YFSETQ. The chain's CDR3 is CASSPGGGNTEAFF. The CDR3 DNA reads TGCGCCAGCAGCCCTGGCGGAGGGAACACTGAAGCTTTCTTT. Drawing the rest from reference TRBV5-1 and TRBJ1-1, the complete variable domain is KAGVTQTPRYLIKTRGQQVTLSCSPISGHRSVSWYQQTPGQGLQFLFEYFSETQRNKGNFPGRFSGRQFSNSRSEMNVSTLELGDSALYLCASSPGGGNTEAFFGQGTRLTVV.

CDR3 DNA sequence: TGCAGCGTTAAAAACAGGGGTGACAATCAGCCCCAGCATTTT. Its translation: CSVKNRGDNQPQHF. The rearrangement uses TRBV29-1 and TRBJ1-5; 7 bases map to TRBD1. V shed 5 bases and J 3 bases; nucleotides not matched to a gene: 7. Per the germline V gene, CDR1 is SQVTM and CDR2 is ANQGSEA. The CDR3 runs 14 residues. The entire variable domain, with the rest obtained from reference TRBV29-1 and TRBJ1-5, is as follows: SAVISQKPSRDICQRGTSLTIQCQVDSQVTMMFWYRQQPGQSLTLIATANQGSEATYESGFVIDKFPISRPNLTFSTLTVSNMSPEDSSIYLCSVKNRGDNQPQHFGDGTRLSIL.

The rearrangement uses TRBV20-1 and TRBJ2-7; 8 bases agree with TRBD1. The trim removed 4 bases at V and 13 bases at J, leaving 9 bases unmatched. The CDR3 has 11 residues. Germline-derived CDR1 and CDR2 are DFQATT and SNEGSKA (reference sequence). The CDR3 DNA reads TGCAGTGCTAACAGGGGGGAGGTGGGATACTTC. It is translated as CSANRGEVGYF.

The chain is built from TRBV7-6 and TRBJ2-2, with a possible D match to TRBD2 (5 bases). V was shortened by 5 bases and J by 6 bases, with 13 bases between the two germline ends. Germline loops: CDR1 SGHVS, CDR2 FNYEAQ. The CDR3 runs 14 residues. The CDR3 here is CASSARTGPGELFF. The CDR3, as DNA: TGTGCCAGCAGCGCCCGGACTGGCCCCGGGGAGCTGTTTTTT. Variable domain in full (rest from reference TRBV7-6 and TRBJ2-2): GAGVSQSPRYKVTKRGQDVALRCDPISGHVSLYWYRQALGQGPEFLTYFNYEAQQDKSGLPNDRFSAERPEGSISTLTIQRTEQRDSAMYRCASSARTGPGELFFGEGSRLTVL.

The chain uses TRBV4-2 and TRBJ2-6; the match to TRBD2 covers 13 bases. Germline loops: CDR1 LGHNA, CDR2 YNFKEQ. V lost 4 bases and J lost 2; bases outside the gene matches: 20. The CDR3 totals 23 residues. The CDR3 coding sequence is TGTGCCAGCAGCCCTGCCGCCGGGACTAGCGGGGCCTCGGTACAGGCTGGGGCCAACGTCCTGACTTTC. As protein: CASSPAAGTSGASVQAGANVLTF.

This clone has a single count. The CDR3 here is CASSTQGVPGEKLFF. The CDR3 DNA follows: TGTGCCAGCAGCACCCAGGGGGTTCCTGGTGAAAAACTGTTTTTT. The chain is built from TRBV7-9 and TRBJ1-4; 7 bases map to TRBD1. The CDR3 is 15 amino acids. V shed 5 bases and J 7 bases; nucleotides not matched to a gene: 10. Looked up from germline, CDR1 is SEHNR and CDR2 is FQNEAQ (reference sequence).

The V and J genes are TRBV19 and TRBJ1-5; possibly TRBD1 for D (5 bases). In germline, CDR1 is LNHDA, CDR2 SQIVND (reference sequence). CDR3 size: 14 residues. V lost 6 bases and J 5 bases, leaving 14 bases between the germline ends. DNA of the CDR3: TGTGCCAGTAGCCCAGACCAGGGCTATCAGCCCCAGCATTTT. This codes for CASSPDQGYQPQHF. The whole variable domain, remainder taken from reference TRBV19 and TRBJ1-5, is DGGITQSPKYLFRKEGQNVTLSCEQNLNHDAMYWYRQDPGQGLRLIYYSQIVNDFQKGDIAEGYSVSREKKESFPLTVTSAQKNPTAFYLCASSPDQGYQPQHFGDGTRLSIL.

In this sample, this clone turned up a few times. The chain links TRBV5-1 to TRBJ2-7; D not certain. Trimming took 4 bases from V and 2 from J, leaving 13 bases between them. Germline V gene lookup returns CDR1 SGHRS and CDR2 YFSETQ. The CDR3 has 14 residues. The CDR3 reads CASSPLDLTYEQYF. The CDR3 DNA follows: TGCGCCAGCAGCCCCCTCGACTTGACCTACGAGCAGTACTTC.

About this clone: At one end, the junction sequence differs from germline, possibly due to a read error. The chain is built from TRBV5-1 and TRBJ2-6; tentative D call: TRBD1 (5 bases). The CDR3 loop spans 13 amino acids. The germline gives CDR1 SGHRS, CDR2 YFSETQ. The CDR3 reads CASSFSGANGLTF. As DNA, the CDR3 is TGCGCCAGCAGCTTCTCTGGGGCCAACGGCCTGACTTTC.

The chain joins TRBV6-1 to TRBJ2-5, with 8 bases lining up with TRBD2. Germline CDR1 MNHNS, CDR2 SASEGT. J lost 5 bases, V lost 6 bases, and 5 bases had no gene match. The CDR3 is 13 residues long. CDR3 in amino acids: CASRLAGRETQYF. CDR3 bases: TGTGCCAGCAGGTTAGCGGGAAGGGAGACCCAGTACTTC.

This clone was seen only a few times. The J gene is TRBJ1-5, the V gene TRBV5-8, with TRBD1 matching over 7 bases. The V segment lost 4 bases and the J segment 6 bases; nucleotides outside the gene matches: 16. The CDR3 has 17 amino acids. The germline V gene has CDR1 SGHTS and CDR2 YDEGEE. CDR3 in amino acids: CASSRNIYRGVGQPQHF. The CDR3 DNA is TGTGCCAGCAGCCGCAACATTTACAGGGGAGTGGGTCAGCCCCAGCATTTT. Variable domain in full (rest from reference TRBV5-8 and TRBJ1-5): EAGVTQSPTHLIKTRGQQATLRCSPISGHTSVYWYQQALGLGLQFLLWYDEGEERNRGNFPPRFSGRQFPNYSSELNVNALELEDSALYLCASSRNIYRGVGQPQHFGDGTRLSIL.

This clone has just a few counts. CDR3 in amino acids: CASSEANTEAFF. CDR3 nucleotide sequence: TGTGCCAGCAGCGAAGCGAACACTGAAGCTTTCTTT. The chain couples TRBV7-3 to TRBJ1-1; D remains unclear. The germline V and J ends were trimmed by 5 bases and 1 base, with 5 bases remaining between them. The CDR3 length is 12 residues. The germline CDR1 and CDR2 sequences are SGHTA and FQGTGA.

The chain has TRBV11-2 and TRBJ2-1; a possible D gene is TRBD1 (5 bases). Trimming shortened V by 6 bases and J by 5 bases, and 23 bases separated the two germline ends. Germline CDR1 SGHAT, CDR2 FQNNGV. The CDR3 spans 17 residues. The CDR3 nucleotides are TGTGCCAGCAGACCCGTAGGTGGGTCAGGGCATAACAATGAGCAGTTCTTC. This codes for CASRPVGGSGHNNEQFF.

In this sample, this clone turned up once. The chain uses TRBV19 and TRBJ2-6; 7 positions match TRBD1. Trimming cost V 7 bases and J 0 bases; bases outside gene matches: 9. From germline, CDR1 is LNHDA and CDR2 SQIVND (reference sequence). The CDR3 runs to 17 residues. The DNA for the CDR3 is TGTGCCAGTACCCAGGACAGGCCGACCTCTGGGGCCAACGTCCTGACTTTC. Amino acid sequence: CASTQDRPTSGANVLTF.

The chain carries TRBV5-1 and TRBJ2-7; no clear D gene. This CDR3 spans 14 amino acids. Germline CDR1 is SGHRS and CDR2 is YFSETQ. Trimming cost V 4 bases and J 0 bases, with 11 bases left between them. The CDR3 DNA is TGCGCCAGCAGCCCACAGACGAGCTCCTACGAGCAGTACTTC. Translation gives CASSPQTSSYEQYF. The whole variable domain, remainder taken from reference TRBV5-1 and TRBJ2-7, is KAGVTQTPRYLIKTRGQQVTLSCSPISGHRSVSWYQQTPGQGLQFLFEYFSETQRNKGNFPGRFSGRQFSNSRSEMNVSTLELGDSALYLCASSPQTSSYEQYFGPGTRLTVT.